Shown below are 10 T cell receptor beta chains from a single sample sequenced in a study of early T cells in non-severe SARS-CoV-2 infection. TCRdb called the 5' RACE reads again in MiXCR, with one record for every CDR3 protein. The table has about 27,000 distinct CDR3 sequences, 4.4% seen once. What was sequenced was whole blood. The receptor set was obtained from an adult who was a healthcare worker with PCR-confirmed SARS-CoV-2 infection or an uninfected control (not recorded which).

This clonotype appeared many times. V and J are TRBV20-1 and TRBJ2-1, with TRBD2 identical over 10 bases. Germline assignment: CDR1 DFQATT and CDR2 SNEGSKA (reference sequence). This CDR3 is built from 15 residues. Losses at the gene ends were 2 bases for V and 8 bases for J; bases not matched to a gene: 9. In DNA, the CDR3 is TGCAGTGCTAGATTTGGGCTAGCGGGAGTAGATGAGCAGTTCTTC. Its translation is CSARFGLAGVDEQFF.

This clonotype was detected ten times or more. V gene TRBV5-5 combines with J gene TRBJ1-2; TRBD1 is a possible D gene (5 bases). Germline CDR1 reads SGHKS; CDR2 reads YYEKEE (reference sequence). This CDR3 region has 12 residues. The V end lost 3 bases, the J end lost 4 bases, and 7 bases lay between the germline ends. The CDR3 DNA reads TGTGCCAGCAGCTCCGACAGCTATGGCTACACCTTC. Protein sequence: CASSSDSYGYTF.

In this sample, this clonotype turned up many times. The genes are TRBV29-1 and TRBJ2-7; 11 bases align to TRBD2. The CDR3 runs 18 residues. J gave up 2 bases and V 4 bases, and 16 bases lay outside the gene matches. In germline, CDR1 is SQVTM, CDR2 ANQGSEA. The CDR3 loop is CSVVSPAPTSGRTYEQYV. DNA of the CDR3: TGCAGCGTTGTGTCCCCCGCCCCAACTAGCGGGAGAACCTACGAGCAGTACGTC.

A few counts support this clonotype. The chain recombines TRBV28 with TRBJ2-1; 8 nucleotides align to TRBD2. This CDR3 region has 15 residues. The ends lost 3 bases at V and 10 bases at J; junction bases unmatched: 11. The V gene's germline CDR1 is MDHEN and CDR2 SYDVKM. CDR3 nucleotide sequence: TGTGCCAGCAGTTTGAGAGCGGGAGAGCTACAGGAGCAGTTCTTC. Protein product: CASSLRAGELQEQFF.

This clonotype is categorized as medium-sized (0.01 to 0.1%). The V gene is TRBV13, the J gene TRBJ2-7; 11 bases line up with TRBD1. From germline, CDR1 is PRHDT and CDR2 FYEKMQ (reference sequence). V was clipped by 0 bases and J by 6 bases; unmatched bases: 4. This CDR3 spans 15 amino acids. The CDR3 bases are TGTGCCAGCAGCTTAGGGGGGACAGGGGGAAGCGAGCAGTACTTC. It is translated as CASSLGGTGGSEQYF.

This clonotype was recorded many times. The chain combines TRBV9 with TRBJ1-6; 8 bases match TRBD1. Germline CDR1 and CDR2: SGDLS and YYNGEE. J was trimmed by 7 bases and V by 0 bases; bases with no gene match: 6. This CDR3 comprises 16 residues. In nucleotides, the CDR3 is TGTGCCAGCAGCGTAGGTAGTGGGACAGGAAATTCACCCCTCCACTTT. The encoded protein is CASSVGSGTGNSPLHF.

This clonotype came up a few times. This chain joins TRBV7-8 and TRBJ2-2; TRBD1 or TRBD2 may be the D gene (5 bases each). The CDR3 spans 17 residues. V was cut by 1 base and J by 0 bases, with 12 bases left in between. Germline CDR1 and CDR2: SGHVS and FQNEAQ. The CDR3 sequence: CASSLEGRAANTGELFF. The CDR3 DNA reads TGTGCCAGCAGCTTAGAGGGGCGGGCCGCGAACACCGGGGAGCTGTTTTTT. Filled out from reference TRBV7-8 and TRBJ2-2, the complete variable domain reads GAGVSQSPRYKVAKRGQDVALRCDPISGHVSLFWYQQALGQGPEFLTYFQNEAQLDKSGLPSDRFFAERPEGSVSTLKIQRTQQEDSAVYLCASSLEGRAANTGELFFGEGSRLTVL.

In this sample, this clonotype turned up many times. The chain has TRBV19 and TRBJ2-1, with a tentative D call TRBD1 (5 bases). V was trimmed by 1 base and J by 7 bases, leaving 17 bases between them. CDR3 length equals 16 residues. CDR1 LNHDA and CDR2 SQIVND come from the germline V gene (reference sequence). The CDR3 DNA sequence: TGTGCCAGTAGTATAGGGGGATCCAGGGTAAGGAATGAGCAGTTCTTC. Its protein is CASSIGGSRVRNEQFF.

This clonotype occurred a few times. The gene calls are TRBV24-1 and TRBJ2-3, with a tentative D call TRBD2 (6 bases). V lost 3 bases to trimming and J lost 1 base, with 10 bases between them. The CDR3 has 15 residues. Looked up from germline, CDR1 is KGHDR and CDR2 is SFDVKD. The DNA of the CDR3 is TGTGCCACCAGTGATGGCGGGGTTCGCACAGATACGCAGTATTTT. Protein product: CATSDGGVRTDTQYF.

The rearrangement uses TRBV5-4 and TRBJ2-2, with a tentative D call TRBD2 (6 bases). Germline CDR1 reads SGHNT; CDR2 reads YYREEE (reference sequence). This CDR3 region has 16 residues. Trimming cost V 0 bases and J 0 bases, with 9 bases left between them. Written as DNA, the CDR3 is TGTGCCAGCAGCTTGGTTGCGGGACCGAACACCGGGGAGCTGTTTTTT. This codes for CASSLVAGPNTGELFF.